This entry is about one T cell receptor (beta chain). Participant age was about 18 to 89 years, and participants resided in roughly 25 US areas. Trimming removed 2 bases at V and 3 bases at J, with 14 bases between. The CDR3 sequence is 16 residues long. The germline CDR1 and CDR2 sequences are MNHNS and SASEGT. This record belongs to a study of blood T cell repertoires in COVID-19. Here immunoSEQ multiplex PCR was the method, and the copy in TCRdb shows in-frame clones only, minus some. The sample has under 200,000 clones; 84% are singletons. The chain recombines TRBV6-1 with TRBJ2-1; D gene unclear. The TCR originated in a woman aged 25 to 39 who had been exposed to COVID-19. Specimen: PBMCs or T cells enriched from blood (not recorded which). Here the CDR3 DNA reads TGTGCCAGCAGTGAATTTAGTACAGCTATCTACAATGAGCAGTTCTTC. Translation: CASSEFSTAIYNEQFF.